The 29 T cell receptor beta chains reported below all come from one sample, sequenced in a study of human CD8 memory T cell subsets. Sequencing libraries of TCR beta were made by UMI-labeled 5' RACE. TCRdb re-called the 5' RACE reads and gives one entry per CDR3 protein, without DNA. This table lists 9,500 to 11,000 distinct CDR3 sequences. The sample taken for sequencing was CD8+ T cells from PBMCs. These receptors were taken from a human donor in good health.

The chain couples TRBV7-9 to TRBJ2-5. CDR3 size: 12 residues. Germline loops: CDR1 SEHNR, CDR2 FQNEAQ (reference sequence). The CDR3 sequence: CASSFTSETQYF.

The chain couples TRBV14 to TRBJ2-3. The germline V gene encodes CDR1 SGHDN and CDR2 FVKESK. The CDR3 is made up of 14 amino acids. CDR3 protein: CASSHFRSTDTQYF.

This sequence joins TRBV14 and TRBJ1-2; TCRdb names TRBD1, which stays unverified in the absence of DNA. From germline, CDR1 is SGHDN and CDR2 FVKESK. This CDR3 contains 15 residues. CDR3 region: CASSPGTGIDYGYTF.

The J gene is TRBJ2-1, the V gene TRBV28; TCRdb outputs TRBD2, but without DNA this stays unchecked. The CDR3 is 20 residues long. CDR1 is MDHEN, CDR2 SYDVKM, per germline. The CDR3 loop is CASSSPGTSGRANINNEQFF.

This clonotype is called medium-sized (0.01 to 0.1%) based on its frequency. The J gene is TRBJ2-5, the V gene TRBV12-3 or TRBV12-4. The CDR3 contains 12 residues. The CDR3 protein is CASRRRSETQYF.

V and J are TRBV28 and TRBJ2-2. The CDR3 runs 16 residues. Germline V gives CDR1 MDHEN, CDR2 SYDVKM. CDR3 region: CASSLFGVADTGELFF. Full variable domain (remainder filled in from reference TRBV28 and TRBJ2-2): DVKVTQSSRYLVKRTGEKVFLECVQDMDHENMFWYRQDPGLGLRLIYFSYDVKMKEKGDIPEGYSVSREKKERFSLILESASTNQTSMYLCASSLFGVADTGELFFGEGSRLTVL.

The chain employs TRBV7-9 and TRBJ2-7. Germline loops: CDR1 SEHNR, CDR2 FQNEAQ (reference sequence). The length of the CDR3 is 11 residues. The chain's CDR3 is CASSWQVEQYF.

The rearrangement links TRBV5-1 to TRBJ2-1; TCRdb picks TRBD1, but there is no DNA to check that call. This CDR3 region has 15 residues. Looked up from germline, CDR1 is SGHRS and CDR2 is YFSETQ. The CDR3 reads CASSYRDRAYNEQFF.

The chain links TRBV10-3 to TRBJ1-2; TCRdb names TRBD1, which stays unverified in the absence of DNA. From germline, CDR1 is ENHRY and CDR2 SYGVKD. This CDR3 has 15 residues. CDR3 sequence reads: CAISESGTGLNGYTF.

V and J are TRBV19 and TRBJ2-5; there is no DNA to check the TCRdb D call of TRBD1. Germline-derived CDR1 and CDR2 are LNHDA and SQIVND (reference sequence). The CDR3 loop spans 13 amino acids. CDR3 region: CASSIWGGETQYF. Full variable domain (remainder filled in from reference TRBV19 and TRBJ2-5): DGGITQSPKYLFRKEGQNVTLSCEQNLNHDAMYWYRQDPGQGLRLIYYSQIVNDFQKGDIAEGYSVSREKKESFPLTVTSAQKNPTAFYLCASSIWGGETQYFGPGTRLLVL.

The chain couples TRBV21-1 to TRBJ2-3; TCRdb selects TRBD1, and the lack of DNA leaves this call unchecked. TRBV21-1 is marked as a pseudogene. The CDR3 covers 19 residues. The CDR3 is CASSRYKIPRTFSTDTQYF.

The gene calls are TRBV27 and TRBJ1-4; TCRdb selects TRBD1, and the lack of DNA leaves this call unchecked. The CDR3 sequence is 13 residues long. CDR1 is MNHEY and CDR2 is SMNVEV in the germline V gene (reference sequence). The CDR3 sequence: CATRGATNEKLFF.

The V call is TRBV15, the J call TRBJ2-5; TCRdb proposes TRBD1, but this gene call is untestable without DNA. The CDR3 length is 15 residues. CDR1 and CDR2 (germline): LNHNV, YYDKDF (reference sequence). The CDR3 reads CATSSHGGSAETQYF.

The chain is built from TRBV19 and TRBJ2-7; the D gene TCRdb calls, TRBD1, cannot be checked with no DNA. Germline CDR1 is LNHDA and CDR2 is SQIVND (reference sequence). The length of the CDR3 is 16 residues. The CDR3 protein is CASSIGTGAGYDEQYF.

This chain connects TRBV7-6 to TRBJ2-3; as DNA is missing, the TRBD2 call by TCRdb cannot be tested. CDR1 and CDR2 from the germline V gene are SGHVS and FNYEAQ. This CDR3 comprises 16 residues. The CDR3 protein is CASSLRSGASTDTQYF. Drawing the rest from reference TRBV7-6 and TRBJ2-3, the complete variable domain is GAGVSQSPRYKVTKRGQDVALRCDPISGHVSLYWYRQALGQGPEFLTYFNYEAQQDKSGLPNDRFSAERPEGSISTLTIQRTEQRDSAMYRCASSLRSGASTDTQYFGPGTRLTVL.

The chain couples TRBV28 to TRBJ2-1. CDR3 length: 14 residues. The germline CDR1 and CDR2 sequences are MDHEN and SYDVKM. CDR3 sequence: CASSLLTRRNEQFF.

The rearrangement links TRBV6-5 to TRBJ1-1; TCRdb returns TRBD1, unconfirmable since there is no DNA. This CDR3 has 15 amino acids. The V gene's germline CDR1 is MNHEY and CDR2 SVGAGI. CDR3 amino acids: CASSLQGTVGTEAFF.

The chain employs TRBV15 and TRBJ1-1; with no DNA, the TCRdb D assignment of TRBD1 cannot be verified. The CDR3 extends over 17 amino acids. Per germline, CDR1 LNHNV and CDR2 YYDKDF (reference sequence). CDR3 region: CATSGSPSNQGSTEAFF.

The rearrangement joins TRBV4-2 to TRBJ2-3; TCRdb lists TRBD2, though no DNA is available to test this call. The length of the CDR3 is 18 residues. In germline, CDR1 is LGHNA, CDR2 YNFKEQ. The CDR3 sequence is CASSQDRTGTSPTDTQYF.

This clonotype is called medium-sized based on its frequency. The chain couples TRBV11-3 to TRBJ1-2; TCRdb calls TRBD1, which cannot be checked without DNA. From germline, CDR1 is SGHNT and CDR2 YENEEA. The CDR3 loop spans 14 amino acids. The CDR3 protein is CASSSGGRIYGYTF.

Judged by frequency, this clonotype is medium-sized. The chain combines TRBV10-3 with TRBJ2-7; TCRdb's D gene call, TRBD1, goes unchecked for lack of DNA. From germline, CDR1 is ENHRY and CDR2 SYGVKD. The CDR3 extends over 14 amino acids. This CDR3 reads CAIRGTGFTYEQYF.

This clonotype is classed as medium-sized by frequency. The rearrangement links TRBV5-4 to TRBJ2-1. CDR3 size: 14 residues. Germline V lookup: CDR1 SGHNT, CDR2 YYREEE (reference sequence). This CDR3 is CASSSDSSYNEQFF.

The rearrangement joins TRBV5-6 to TRBJ1-2; the D gene TCRdb calls, TRBD1, cannot be checked with no DNA. This CDR3 has 14 residues. Germline V gene sequence: CDR1 SGHDT, CDR2 YYEEEE. The CDR3 loop reads CASSPGGRDYGYTF.

The rearrangement joins TRBV29-1 to TRBJ2-7; TCRdb gives TRBD2 as the D gene, but with no DNA this cannot be confirmed. Germline loops: CDR1 SQVTM, CDR2 ANQGSEA. This CDR3 is 13 amino acids long. CDR3 protein: CSASGTLSYEQYF.

This chain connects TRBV11-3 to TRBJ2-5. The CDR3 sequence is 13 residues long. Germline CDR1 is SGHNT and CDR2 is YENEEA. This chain's CDR3 is CASSLWTQETQYF.

The chain couples TRBV10-3 to TRBJ2-1. In germline, CDR1 is ENHRY, CDR2 SYGVKD. CDR3 length: 12 amino acids. The CDR3 sequence: CAISIGGNEQFF.

Considering frequency, this clonotype is medium-sized. The V gene is TRBV4-1, the J gene TRBJ2-1; the D gene TCRdb calls, TRBD2, cannot be checked with no DNA. The CDR3 consists of 16 residues. CDR1 MGHRA and CDR2 YSYEKL come from the germline V gene. CDR3 sequence: CASSQSGPPTYNEQFF.

This chain joins TRBV24-1 and TRBJ2-2; TCRdb returns TRBD1, unconfirmable since there is no DNA. From germline, CDR1 is KGHDR and CDR2 SFDVKD. This CDR3 spans 19 amino acids. Here the CDR3 reads CATSDLPAMTDSNTGELFF.

The V call is TRBV15, the J call TRBJ2-2. The germline V gene encodes CDR1 LNHNV and CDR2 YYDKDF (reference sequence). The CDR3 spans 14 residues. This CDR3 is CATSRTGNTGELFF.